This T cell receptor (beta chain) was profiled in a study of T cell repertoires in cytomegalovirus infection. Study at large: Public TCR beta signatures marked donors with CMV infection and the matching HLA. Study findings and constraints: Totalled public TCR beta family frequency picked out people who carried CMV plus the relevant HLA. It was HLA-C-restricted CMV-specific TCR beta clonotypes that dominated the response ex vivo.

Of note for this clonotype: Its antigen remains unknown.

Using its own MiXCR run on the reads, TCRdb lists one record per CDR3 protein. The table has over 300,000 distinct CDR3 sequences, 17% seen once. The CDR3 has 16 amino acids. Per the germline V gene, CDR1 is SGHRS and CDR2 is YFSETQ. J gave up 5 bases and V 8 bases, and 15 bases lay outside the gene matches. This receptor was taken from a human donor in good health (CMV status not recorded). Some clones in this sample may be carry-over from other donors' samples. V is TRBV5-1 and J is TRBJ1-4, with 7 nucleotides matching TRBD1. The sequencing sample was made of PBMCs. The CDR3: CASRRGTEGSNEKLFF. CDR3 DNA sequence: TGCGCCAGTCGTCGCGGGACAGAGGGTTCAAATGAAAAACTGTTTTTT.